The 27 T cell receptor beta chains reported below all come from one sample, sequenced in a study of blood T cell repertoires in COVID-19. Profiling relied on immunoSEQ multiplex PCR, and the TCRdb table lists in-frame clones only, not all of them. The sample records more than 200,000 clones, 88% being singletons. The sample was peripheral blood. The receptors shown here come from a man aged 65-85 years with acute or convalescent COVID-19.

The J gene is TRBJ1-2, the V gene TRBV10-3, with 8 bases aligning to TRBD1. There are 15 residues in the CDR3. Germline CDR1 ENHRY, CDR2 SYGVKD. Trimming removed 0 bases from V and 8 bases from J; junction bases left unmatched: 8. In nucleotides, the CDR3 is TGTGCCATCAGTGAGTCGGCAGGGGGCGCGACCGGCTACACCTTC. Translated: CAISESAGGATGYTF.

The chain couples TRBV29-1 to TRBJ1-1, with D tentatively TRBD1 (6 bases). Trimming removed 7 bases at V and 2 bases at J, with 11 bases between. Germline CDR1 and CDR2: SQVTM and ANQGSEA. This CDR3 has 12 residues. CDR3 sequence: CSAKQGNTEAFF. As DNA, the CDR3 is TGCAGCGCGAAACAGGGAAACACTGAAGCTTTCTTT.

The V gene is TRBV15, the J gene TRBJ2-5; TRBD2 might be the D (6 bases). The CDR3 covers 16 residues. Germline V lookup: CDR1 LNHNV, CDR2 YYDKDF (reference sequence). The V gene lost 1 base and the J gene lost 3 bases, with 15 bases spanning the gap. CDR3 residues: CATSRGSGTPEETQYF. The CDR3 bases are TGTGCCACCAGCAGAGGTTCCGGGACTCCTGAAGAGACCCAGTACTTC.

The V gene is TRBV18, the J gene TRBJ2-7, with 8 bases identical to TRBD1. Germline CDR1 reads KGHSH; CDR2 reads LQKENI. J was trimmed by 7 bases and V by 0 bases; bases with no gene match: 8. The length of the CDR3 is 15 residues. This chain's CDR3 is CASSPPSRGTGEQYF. The CDR3 bases are TGTGCCAGCTCACCACCGTCCCGGGGGACAGGTGAGCAGTACTTC.

The rearrangement uses TRBV5-6 and TRBJ2-3, with TRBD1 identical over 11 bases. The CDR3 has 16 amino acids. Germline V gene lookup returns CDR1 SGHDT and CDR2 YYEEEE. J was trimmed by 3 bases and V by 4 bases; bases with no gene match: 7. The CDR3 loop is CASSADRGRVTDTQYF. The CDR3 DNA sequence: TGTGCCAGCAGCGCGGACAGGGGGCGCGTAACAGATACGCAGTATTTT. Based on the CDR3 plus reference TRBV5-6 and TRBJ2-3, the full variable domain is DAGVTQSPTHLIKTRGQQVTLRCSPKSGHDTVSWYQQALGQGPQFIFQYYEEEERQRGNFPDRFSGHQFPNYSSELNVNALLLGDSALYLCASSADRGRVTDTQYFGPGTRLTVL.

The V gene is TRBV14, the J gene TRBJ2-7, with D uncertain. V dropped 4 bases and J dropped 5 bases, with 12 bases sitting between them. This CDR3 comprises 13 residues. Germline CDR1 reads SGHDN; CDR2 reads FVKESK. Here the CDR3 reads CASSPRSMNEQYF. CDR3 coding DNA: TGTGCCAGCAGCCCCCGGAGCATGAACGAGCAGTACTTC. The variable domain in full, with the rest retrieved from reference TRBV14 and TRBJ2-7, is EAGVTQFPSHSVIEKGQTVTLRCDPISGHDNLYWYRRVMGKEIKFLLHFVKESKQDESGMPNNRFLAERTGGTYSTLKVQPAELEDSGVYFCASSPRSMNEQYFGPGTRLTVT.

This chain uses TRBV20-1 with TRBJ2-7; 7 bases line up with TRBD2. This CDR3 comprises 16 residues. Germline V gives CDR1 DFQATT, CDR2 SNEGSKA (reference sequence). Trimming took 3 bases from V and 1 from J; bases not matched to a gene: 12. CDR3 nucleotides: TGCAGTGCTAGTAAAGTATCTAGCGGAAGTTCCTACGAGCAGTACTTC. Protein product: CSASKVSSGSSYEQYF.

The chain couples TRBV9 to TRBJ2-6; 12 nucleotides match TRBD1. Germline assignment: CDR1 SGDLS and CDR2 YYNGEE. The ends lost 5 bases at V and 4 bases at J; junction bases unmatched: 7. The CDR3 runs to 17 residues. The CDR3 sequence: CASRPGQGAPGANVLTF. CDR3 nucleotides: TGTGCCAGCAGACCGGGACAGGGGGCACCCGGGGCCAACGTCCTGACTTTC.

This rearrangement joins TRBV7-7 to TRBJ2-2; no clear D gene. CDR1 and CDR2 (germline): SSHAT, FNYEAQ (reference sequence). The CDR3 consists of 14 residues. Trimming took off 1 base at V and 1 base at J, with 4 bases between the two ends. The CDR3 DNA reads TGTGCCAGCAGCTTAGGAGGGAACACCGGGGAGCTGTTTTTT. It specifies CASSLGGNTGELFF.

The chain has TRBV19 and TRBJ1-2, with D hard to call. The V gene lost 7 bases and the J gene lost 4 bases, with 10 bases spanning the gap. The CDR3 covers 12 residues. The germline V gene encodes CDR1 LNHDA and CDR2 SQIVND (reference sequence). CDR3 nucleotides: TGTGCCAGTACCCCGGGGAGCTATGGCTACACCTTC. Protein: CASTPGSYGYTF.

The chain employs TRBV28 and TRBJ1-2; D not resolved. Germline V lookup: CDR1 MDHEN, CDR2 SYDVKM. The CDR3 has 13 amino acids. Trimming removed 7 bases at V and 2 bases at J, with 11 bases between. CDR3 bases: TGTGCCAGCACCCAGACACAGAACTATGGCTACACCTTC. Translated: CASTQTQNYGYTF.

The chain couples TRBV5-1 to TRBJ1-6; 8 bases line up with TRBD1. Germline CDR1 is SGHRS and CDR2 is YFSETQ. V shed 6 bases and J 7 bases; nucleotides not matched to a gene: 6. The CDR3 runs 14 residues. DNA for the CDR3: TGCGCCAGCACCCTACAGGGGGAGAATTCACCCCTCCACTTT. Amino acid sequence: CASTLQGENSPLHF.

The chain couples TRBV4-2 to TRBJ2-5; TRBD2 matches 12 bases. This CDR3 has 16 amino acids. In germline, CDR1 is LGHNA, CDR2 YNFKEQ. The V segment lost 1 base and the J segment 4 bases; nucleotides outside the gene matches: 4. The CDR3 sequence: CASSQGLAGVTETQYF. The DNA for the CDR3 is TGTGCCAGCAGCCAAGGACTAGCGGGAGTTACAGAGACCCAGTACTTC.

CDR3: CASSIGLAGGPPYEQYF. CDR3 DNA: TGTGCCAGTAGTATTGGACTAGCGGGAGGTCCCCCCTACGAGCAGTACTTC. The chain employs TRBV19 and TRBJ2-7; 14 bases agree with TRBD2. CDR1 is LNHDA, CDR2 SQIVND, per germline (reference sequence). Germline trimming cut 3 bases from V and 2 bases from J; bases unmatched to any gene: 6. This CDR3 has 17 amino acids.

This sequence joins TRBV11-1 and TRBJ1-1, with D tentatively TRBD1 (6 bases). The CDR3 extends over 15 amino acids. CDR1 and CDR2 (germline): SGHAT, FQDESV (reference sequence). Trimming removed 2 bases at V and 4 bases at J, with 14 bases between. The CDR3 is CASSLYGGGSTEAFF. CDR3 nucleotides: TGTGCCAGCAGCTTATATGGCGGGGGCAGCACTGAAGCTTTCTTT. The entire variable domain, with the rest obtained from reference TRBV11-1 and TRBJ1-1, is as follows: EAEVAQSPRYKITEKSQAVAFWCDPISGHATLYWYRQILGQGPELLVQFQDESVVDDSQLPKDRFSAERLKGVDSTLKIQPAELGDSAMYLCASSLYGGGSTEAFFGQGTRLTVV.

This sequence joins TRBV5-1 and TRBJ2-5; TRBD1 agrees at 7 bases. CDR3 length equals 16 residues. Unmatched junction bases numbered 6, after V lost 1 base and J lost 0 bases. CDR1 is SGHRS and CDR2 is YFSETQ in the germline V gene. The CDR3 DNA reads as TGCGCCAGCAGCTTGAACGTGGGACAGAACCAAGAGACCCAGTACTTC. Protein: CASSLNVGQNQETQYF.

The chain links TRBV7-9 to TRBJ1-2; the match to TRBD1 covers 7 bases. Losses at the gene ends were 8 bases for V and 2 bases for J; bases not matched to a gene: 2. Germline V gene lookup returns CDR1 SEHNR and CDR2 FQNEAQ (reference sequence). The CDR3 spans 12 residues. This CDR3 is CASEGGNYGYTF. In DNA form, the CDR3 reads TGTGCCAGCGAAGGGGGCAACTATGGCTACACCTTC.

J is TRBJ2-1 and V is TRBV9; perhaps TRBD2 as D (6 bases). This CDR3 has 15 residues. Between the trimmed V and J ends, which lost 1 base and 7 bases, there was a span of 15 bases. Germline assignment: CDR1 SGDLS and CDR2 YYNGEE. In nucleotides, the CDR3 is TGTGCCAGCAGCGTATGGGGAGGTGAGATAAATGAGCAGTTCTTC. It specifies CASSVWGGEINEQFF.

The chain carries TRBV9 and TRBJ2-7; 7 bases are a match to TRBD2. The germline gives CDR1 SGDLS, CDR2 YYNGEE. The V segment lost 6 bases and the J segment 0 bases; nucleotides outside the gene matches: 6. This CDR3 is built from 14 residues. The CDR3 nucleotides are TGTGCCAGCAACCGTGGGGGGGACTCCTACGAGCAGTACTTC. As protein: CASNRGGDSYEQYF.

The rearrangement joins TRBV30 to TRBJ2-2, with 9 bases fitting TRBD2. V was clipped by 2 bases and J by 2 bases; unmatched bases: 9. Germline assignment: CDR1 GTSNPN and CDR2 SVGIG (reference sequence). The length of the CDR3 is 17 residues. The CDR3: CAWSSAGLALNTGELFF. CDR3 DNA sequence: TGTGCCTGGAGTTCAGCCGGACTAGCGCTAAACACCGGGGAGCTGTTTTTT. Variable domain in full (rest from reference TRBV30 and TRBJ2-2): SQTIHQWPATLVQPVGSPLSLECTVEGTSNPNLYWYRQAAGRGLQLLFYSVGIGQISSEVPQNLSASRPQDRQFILSSKKLLLSDSGFYLCAWSSAGLALNTGELFFGEGSRLTVL.

The chain combines TRBV30 with TRBJ2-1, with TRBD2 matching 7 bases. Trimming cost V 0 bases and J 6 bases; bases outside gene matches: 8. Germline-derived CDR1 and CDR2 are GTSNPN and SVGIG (reference sequence). The CDR3 is made up of 15 amino acids. The CDR3 DNA reads as TGTGCCTGGAGTGTATTGGCGGGAGAGGGCAATGAGCAGTTCTTC. It is translated as CAWSVLAGEGNEQFF.

The gene calls are TRBV5-1 and TRBJ2-5; TRBD1 aligns across 7 bases. Germline V gene sequence: CDR1 SGHRS, CDR2 YFSETQ. With 0 bases clipped from V and 1 base from J, the junction kept 3 bases outside the gene matches. The CDR3 consists of 15 residues. The CDR3 here is CASSLGQGFQETQYF. CDR3 bases: TGCGCCAGCAGCTTGGGACAGGGTTTCCAAGAGACCCAGTACTTC.

The sample holds many counts of this clone. CDR3 DNA: TGTGCCAGCAGTCCTACAGGGTTAGGGAACGAGCAGTACTTC. Residues: CASSPTGLGNEQYF. The chain combines TRBV27 with TRBJ2-7, with a weak D call TRBD1 (6 bases). Trimming removed 5 bases at V and 5 bases at J, with 16 bases between. Germline loops: CDR1 MNHEY, CDR2 SMNVEV (reference sequence). The CDR3 extends over 14 amino acids.

The V gene is TRBV7-2, the J gene TRBJ2-5; 9 bases line up with TRBD1. J was trimmed by 2 bases and V by 5 bases; bases with no gene match: 6. The CDR3 loop spans 15 amino acids. Germline V gene data show CDR1 as SGHTA and CDR2 as FQGNSA. The CDR3 DNA reads TGTGCCAGCAGCGGAATAGGACAGGGGCAAGAGACCCAGTACTTC. Its protein is CASSGIGQGQETQYF.

CDR3 amino acids: CASKGQGINQPQHF. Written as DNA, the CDR3 is TGTGCCAGCAAGGGACAGGGGATCAATCAGCCCCAGCATTTT. The V gene is TRBV2, the J gene TRBJ1-5, with TRBD1 matching over 10 bases. Germline loops: CDR1 SNHLY, CDR2 FYNNEI. The J segment lost 3 bases and the V segment lost 7 bases, leaving 3 bases of the junction unmatched. CDR3 length: 14 residues.

In DNA, the CDR3 is TGTGCCAGCAGCCCAACGGGACAGGGTATTGGAGAGCAGTTCTTC. As protein: CASSPTGQGIGEQFF. The chain combines TRBV11-2 with TRBJ2-1; 9 bases map to TRBD1. Germline lookup yields CDR1 SGHAT and CDR2 FQNNGV. This CDR3 region has 15 residues. The V and J ends lost 5 bases and 10 bases, in that order; junction bases with no gene match: 12.

The V and J genes are TRBV5-4 and TRBJ2-3, with D perhaps matching TRBD1 (5 bases). Deletions cut 2 bases from V and 1 base from J, with 8 bases between. The CDR3 contains 14 residues. Per the germline V gene, CDR1 is SGHNT and CDR2 is YYREEE (reference sequence). CDR3 DNA sequence: TGTGCCAGCAGCTTAAAAGGGGGCACAGATACGCAGTATTTT. It is translated as CASSLKGGTDTQYF.